A single sample is the source of the 9 T cell receptor beta chains below, sequenced in a study of blood T cell repertoires in COVID-19. Sequencing used immunoSEQ multiplex PCR; TCRdb keeps in-frame clones, though not all of them. Counted here are roughly 330,000 clones, more than 75% occurring once; the ten biggest clones make up about 5.4%. Material for sequencing was PBMCs or T cells enriched from blood (not recorded which). All receptors come from a young woman who had recovered from COVID-19.

V and J are TRBV9 and TRBJ1-2; D remains unclear. CDR1 is SGDLS, CDR2 YYNGEE, per germline. The CDR3 totals 12 residues. Between the trimmed V and J ends, which lost 3 bases and 7 bases, there was a span of 10 bases. In DNA, the CDR3 is TGTGCCAGCAGCGCCTATGGAGGTGGCTACACCTTC. It specifies CASSAYGGGYTF.

This chain connects TRBV6-5 to TRBJ1-1, with 7 bases lining up with TRBD1. Looked up from germline, CDR1 is MNHEY and CDR2 is SVGAGI. The CDR3 extends over 15 amino acids. V was pared by 6 bases and J by 2 bases, with 9 bases of the junction left unmatched. The CDR3 is CASRRDRTRNTEAFF. The CDR3 DNA reads as TGTGCCAGCAGGCGGGACAGAACCCGAAACACTGAAGCTTTCTTT.

This chain connects TRBV11-2 to TRBJ2-1; TRBD2 aligns across 7 bases. The germline CDR1 and CDR2 sequences are SGHAT and FQNNGV. This CDR3 spans 18 amino acids. Unmatched junction bases numbered 21, after V lost 5 bases and J lost 8 bases. The DNA of the CDR3 is TGTGCCAGCAGCCACCGGGACTACCAACCCACTTCCGGTGATGAGCAGTTCTTC. Its translation: CASSHRDYQPTSGDEQFF. Full variable domain (missing parts from reference TRBV11-2 and TRBJ2-1): EAGVAQSPRYKIIEKRQSVAFWCNPISGHATLYWYQQILGQGPKLLIQFQNNGVVDDSQLPKDRFSAERLKGVDSTLKIQPAKLEDSAVYLCASSHRDYQPTSGDEQFFGPGTRLTVL.

V is TRBV6-5 and J is TRBJ1-4; 7 bases agree with TRBD1. The V gene end was trimmed by 6 bases and the J gene end by 4 bases; junction bases not matched to a gene: 8. The CDR3 extends over 15 amino acids. Germline assignment: CDR1 MNHEY and CDR2 SVGAGI. The CDR3 DNA follows: TGTGCCAGCAGCGCTGTGGGACAGCTTAATGAAAAACTGTTTTTT. It specifies CASSAVGQLNEKLFF.

J is TRBJ1-2 and V is TRBV19; D is unresolved. The CDR3 runs to 11 residues. Germline values: CDR1 LNHDA, CDR2 SQIVND (reference sequence). V was clipped by 5 bases and J by 8 bases, with 9 bases between them. Here the CDR3 DNA reads TGTGCCAGTAGTCTCGCGTGGGGCTACACCTTC. It translates to CASSLAWGYTF.

The V call is TRBV2, the J call TRBJ2-7; unclear D gene. The CDR3 has 15 residues. Per germline, CDR1 SNHLY and CDR2 FYNNEI. Trimming left V 0 bases short and J 9 bases short, with 18 bases between. This CDR3 is CASSEARSLENVQYF. CDR3 nucleotide sequence: TGTGCCAGCAGTGAAGCGCGTAGCCTCGAAAATGTGCAGTACTTC.

The V gene is TRBV20-1, the J gene TRBJ1-1; D remains ambiguous. The CDR3 consists of 11 residues. From germline, CDR1 is DFQATT and CDR2 SNEGSKA (reference sequence). Trimming pared 7 bases from V and 5 bases from J, leaving 11 bases between. This chain's CDR3 is CSVARGTEAFF. The CDR3 DNA sequence: TGCAGTGTCGCCCGGGGTACTGAAGCTTTCTTT.

The gene calls are TRBV4-1 and TRBJ1-1; the match to TRBD1 covers 9 bases. Germline-derived CDR1 and CDR2 are MGHRA and YSYEKL. The CDR3 sequence is 15 residues long. Trimming took 4 bases from V and 11 from J; bases not matched to a gene: 14. CDR3 loop: CASSPRTGTGRGAFF. The DNA for the CDR3 is TGCGCCAGCAGCCCACGTACCGGGACAGGGCGTGGGGCTTTCTTT.

The chain employs TRBV6-1 and TRBJ1-2; 12 bases are a match to TRBD1. V lost 4 bases to trimming and J lost 3 bases; unmatched junction nucleotides: 6. This CDR3 spans 16 amino acids. Germline-derived CDR1 and CDR2 are MNHNS and SASEGT. The CDR3 region is CASSAPGTGGHYGYTF. DNA for the CDR3: TGTGCCAGCAGTGCTCCCGGGACAGGGGGCCACTATGGCTACACCTTC.